This T cell receptor (beta chain) was captured in a study of technical replicates of blood from a handful of donors. Method: immunoSEQ multiplex PCR; TCRdb's copy keeps in-frame clones and lacks some. The sample holds tens of thousands of clones, approximately 94% seen once. In this sample, this clone turned up once. Trimming removed 1 base from V and 4 bases from J, with 7 bases in between. The germline gives CDR1 SNHLY, CDR2 FYNNEI. This CDR3 is 13 amino acids long. The chain links TRBV2 to TRBJ1-1; D is ambiguous. The sequenced material came from T cells isolated from PBMCs. The source of this sequence is a human donor in good health. CDR3 DNA sequence: TGTGCCAGCAGTGAAGACAGCCCCACTGAAGCTTTCTTT. Amino acid sequence: CASSEDSPTEAFF.